This TCR beta chain is from a study of technical replicates of blood from a handful of donors. Per the germline V gene, CDR1 is MDHEN and CDR2 is SYDVKM. V was shortened by 5 bases and J by 7 bases, with 21 bases between the two germline ends. CDR3 size: 15 residues. The table came from immunoSEQ multiplex PCR; TCRdb's copy has only in-frame clones and leaves some out. The table records almost 90,000 clones, approximately 95% of them present only once. The sequence was collected from a human donor in good health. This chain joins TRBV28 and TRBJ2-7; a weak D match, TRBD1 (5 bases). The sample consisted of T cells isolated from PBMCs. The CDR3 DNA sequence: TGTGCCAGCAGTAGCCGAGCAGGGTTGGTTTGGGAGCAGTACTTC. Translating it yields CASSSRAGLVWEQYF.